The 5 T cell receptor beta chains presented below share a single source sample, sequenced in a study of blood T cell repertoires in COVID-19. Clones were sequenced by immunoSEQ multiplex PCR, and TCRdb holds only the in-frame ones, with some missing. The profile shows about 220,000 clones, 80% of them singletons. Sequences were obtained from peripheral blood. These receptor sequences come from a human donor in a cohort sampled during active COVID-19.

This clone showed up just a few times. The V call is TRBV6-1, the J call TRBJ2-1, with 8 bases lining up with TRBD2. The CDR3 runs to 17 residues. CDR1 is MNHNS and CDR2 is SASEGT in the germline V gene. With V trimmed by 3 bases and J by 5 bases, 12 bases remained unmatched. In nucleotides, the CDR3 is TGTGCCAGCAGTGAGCCCCAAAGAAGCGGGGGTAACAATGAGCAGTTCTTC. As protein: CASSEPQRSGGNNEQFF.

The genes are TRBV2 and TRBJ1-1, with D perhaps TRBD1 (6 bases). This CDR3 spans 14 amino acids. Trimming removed 6 bases at V and 5 bases at J, with 16 bases between. Per the germline V gene, CDR1 is SNHLY and CDR2 is FYNNEI. CDR3 coding DNA: TGTGCCAGCAGAGTCGACTCAAGGGGGACTGAAGCTTTCTTT. It encodes CASRVDSRGTEAFF.

V and J are TRBV21-1 and TRBJ2-7; the listed D gene, TRBD2, was not tested against the DNA. TRBV21-1 is flagged as a pseudogene. The CDR3 spans 16 residues. Here the CDR3 DNA reads TGTGCCAGCAGCAAATCTCCCGGGACTGGCTCCTACGAGCAGTACTTC. Translating it yields CASSKSPGTGSYEQYF.

The chain employs TRBV11-1 and TRBJ2-7; TRBD1 is a possible D gene (6 bases). V lost 2 bases, J lost 2 bases, and 7 bases lay in between. The CDR3 loop spans 13 amino acids. Germline values: CDR1 SGHAT, CDR2 FQDESV (reference sequence). The chain's CDR3 is CASSLNRAYEQYF. DNA for the CDR3: TGTGCCAGCAGCTTAAACAGGGCCTACGAGCAGTACTTC.

The rearrangement joins TRBV19 to TRBJ1-1, with unresolved D. The CDR3 runs to 16 residues. Germline V gives CDR1 LNHDA, CDR2 SQIVND (reference sequence). V shed 3 bases and J shed 1 base, with 15 bases lying between them. The CDR3 DNA follows: TGTGCCAGTAGTATTGGGCCTTTCGAGGGGAACACTGAAGCTTTCTTT. Protein sequence: CASSIGPFEGNTEAFF.